This TCR beta chain was recorded in a study of chronic HIV infection and antiretroviral therapy. TCRdb independently ran MiXCR on the 5' RACE reads; one entry per CDR3 protein. The table lists some 38,000 distinct CDR3 sequences, 7.5% to 9% of them singletons, with 2.9% in the top ten. V lost 3 bases, J lost 0 bases, and 6 bases stayed unmatched. Germline V gene data show CDR1 as SEHNR and CDR2 as FQNEAQ (reference sequence). This CDR3 region has 17 residues. This clonotype has a count of ten or more. The gene calls are TRBV7-9 and TRBJ1-4, with TRBD1 matching over 8 bases. The sequenced material came from peripheral blood. This sequence originates from an adult who had HIV and had not received antiretroviral therapy, or was an uninfected healthy control (not recorded which). The CDR3 nucleotides are TGTGCCAGCAGCTTTGGGACAGGCCCGGCAACTAATGAAAAACTGTTTTTT. This encodes CASSFGTGPATNEKLFF.